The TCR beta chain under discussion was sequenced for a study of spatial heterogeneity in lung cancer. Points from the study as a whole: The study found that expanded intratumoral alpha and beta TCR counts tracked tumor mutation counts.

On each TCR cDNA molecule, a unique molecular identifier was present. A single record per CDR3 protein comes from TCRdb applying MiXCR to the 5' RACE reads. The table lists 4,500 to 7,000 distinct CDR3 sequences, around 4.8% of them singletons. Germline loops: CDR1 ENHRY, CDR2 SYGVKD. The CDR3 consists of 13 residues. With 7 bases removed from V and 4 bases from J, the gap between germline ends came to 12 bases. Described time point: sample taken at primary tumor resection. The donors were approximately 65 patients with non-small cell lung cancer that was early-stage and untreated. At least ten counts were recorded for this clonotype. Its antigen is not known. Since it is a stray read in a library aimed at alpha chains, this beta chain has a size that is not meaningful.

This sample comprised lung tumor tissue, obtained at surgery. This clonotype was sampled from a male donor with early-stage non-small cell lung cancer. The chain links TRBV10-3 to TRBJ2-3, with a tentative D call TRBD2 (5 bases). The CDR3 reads CAINPAASDTQYF. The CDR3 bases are TGTGCCATCAATCCAGCGGCATCAGATACGCAGTATTTT.